A single sample is the source of the 31 T cell receptor beta chains below, sequenced in a study of technical replicates of blood from a handful of donors. Sequencing used immunoSEQ multiplex PCR; TCRdb keeps in-frame clones, though not all of them. The sample consists of tens of thousands of clones, about 97% of them appearing once. What was sequenced was T cells isolated from PBMCs. These receptors were taken from a human donor in good health.

The rearrangement uses TRBV7-9 and TRBJ2-7; a weak D match, TRBD2 (5 bases). The CDR3 runs to 13 residues. Trimming took 1 base from V and 5 from J, leaving 9 bases between them. Germline lookup yields CDR1 SEHNR and CDR2 FQNEAQ (reference sequence). The CDR3 DNA is TGTGCCAGCAGCTTAGTGCGGGCCGACGAGCAGTACTTC. This sequence encodes CASSLVRADEQYF.

This chain joins TRBV5-1 and TRBJ2-7; 9 positions agree with TRBD2. The V gene's germline CDR1 is SGHRS and CDR2 YFSETQ. This CDR3 spans 15 amino acids. The ends lost 0 bases at V and 6 bases at J; junction bases unmatched: 7. The CDR3, as DNA: TGCGCCAGCAGCTTGGCCTTGGCGGGAGGGCTCGAGCAGTACTTC. Amino acids: CASSLALAGGLEQYF.

In nucleotides, the CDR3 is TGTGCCAGCAGCCTAACCCAGGGCGAAAAACTGTTTTTT. Translated, it gives CASSLTQGEKLFF. This chain links TRBV7-2 with TRBJ1-4, with D possibly TRBD1 on 5 matching bases. The CDR3 is made up of 13 amino acids. Germline CDR1 is SGHTA and CDR2 is FQGNSA. Trimming removed 5 bases from V and 8 bases from J, with 12 bases in between.

The chain employs TRBV28 and TRBJ1-5; 9 nucleotides match TRBD1. The germline CDR1 and CDR2 sequences are MDHEN and SYDVKM. The CDR3 loop spans 15 amino acids. With 4 bases clipped from V and 5 bases from J, the junction kept 6 bases outside the gene matches. The CDR3 nucleotides read TGTGCCAGCAGTTCGGGACAGGGTAACGATCAGCCCCAGCATTTT. It translates to CASSSGQGNDQPQHF.

This chain uses TRBV4-1 with TRBJ2-6; D might be TRBD1 (6 bases). The CDR3 is 18 residues long. Deletions cut 2 bases from V and 2 bases from J, with 16 bases between. CDR1 MGHRA and CDR2 YSYEKL come from the germline V gene. This chain's CDR3 is CASSQHLGGNPGANVLTF. In DNA form, the CDR3 reads TGCGCCAGCAGCCAACATTTAGGGGGAAATCCTGGGGCCAACGTCCTGACTTTC.

This chain links TRBV19 with TRBJ1-1, with D unresolved. Trimming left V 4 bases short and J 6 bases short, with 12 bases between. This CDR3 region has 13 residues. Germline-derived CDR1 and CDR2 are LNHDA and SQIVND (reference sequence). In nucleotides, the CDR3 is TGTGCCAGTAGTACCACACCCGGGGCTGAAGCTTTCTTT. This gives the protein CASSTTPGAEAFF.

The rearrangement joins TRBV7-8 to TRBJ2-7; 7 bases align to TRBD1. CDR1 SGHVS and CDR2 FQNEAQ come from the germline V gene. The ends lost 3 bases at V and 2 bases at J; junction bases unmatched: 13. The CDR3 extends over 17 amino acids. CDR3 bases: TGTGCCAGCAGCTTTCGTCTTAGGAGACAGGGAACCTACGAGCAGTACTTC. Its protein is CASSFRLRRQGTYEQYF.

The chain uses TRBV29-1 and TRBJ1-4; TRBD1 matches 10 bases. CDR3 length: 13 residues. CDR1 and CDR2 from the germline V gene are SQVTM and ANQGSEA. With V trimmed by 7 bases and J by 5 bases, 4 bases remained unmatched. CDR3 amino acids: CSGGQGQNEKLFF. In nucleotides, the CDR3 is TGCAGCGGGGGACAGGGGCAAAATGAAAAACTGTTTTTT.

The chain recombines TRBV18 with TRBJ2-7; no clear D gene. V was trimmed by 0 bases and J by 4 bases, leaving 10 bases between them. The germline V gene encodes CDR1 KGHSH and CDR2 LQKENI. The CDR3 is 14 amino acids. The CDR3 reads CASSPPSSKYEQYF. The CDR3 DNA sequence: TGTGCCAGCTCACCACCCTCCAGTAAATACGAGCAGTACTTC.

The chain employs TRBV7-3 and TRBJ2-2; the D gene is possibly TRBD1 (5 bases). Germline CDR1 is SGHTA and CDR2 is FQGTGA. V lost 1 base to trimming and J lost 1 base, with 16 bases between them. The CDR3 spans 18 residues. The CDR3 region has the DNA TGTGCCAGCAGCTTAAGACGGCAGGGTTATAGGAACACCGGGGAGCTGTTTTTT. Translation gives CASSLRRQGYRNTGELFF.

V usage is TRBV29-1 and J usage is TRBJ2-1, with 7 bases identical to TRBD1. In germline, CDR1 is SQVTM, CDR2 ANQGSEA. J lost 8 bases, V lost 6 bases, and 7 bases had no gene match. The CDR3 has 12 residues. The CDR3 DNA follows: TGCAGCGTAGGCCGGGACAGCTATGAGCAGTTCTTC. It codes for CSVGRDSYEQFF.

The genes are TRBV4-1 and TRBJ2-7; TRBD2 matches 10 bases. V dropped 5 bases and J dropped 4; count of bases not matched to a gene: 8. Germline V gives CDR1 MGHRA, CDR2 YSYEKL. CDR3 size: 15 residues. CDR3 loop: CASSSLAGESYEQYF. CDR3 DNA: TGCGCCAGCAGCTCCCTAGCGGGAGAGAGTTACGAGCAGTACTTC.

This chain uses TRBV27 with TRBJ2-3, with TRBD1 matching over 7 bases. The CDR3 totals 15 residues. Germline-derived CDR1 and CDR2 are MNHEY and SMNVEV (reference sequence). Trimming cost V 6 bases and J 2 bases; bases outside gene matches: 8. The chain's CDR3 is CASRWDSGYTDTQYF. The CDR3 coding sequence is TGTGCCAGCAGATGGGACAGCGGATACACAGATACGCAGTATTTT.

V and J are TRBV28 and TRBJ2-3, with 12 nucleotides matching TRBD2. CDR1 is MDHEN, CDR2 SYDVKM, per germline. CDR3 length equals 17 residues. After removal of 3 bases from V and 2 bases from J, the junction contained 6 bases not matched to a gene. The CDR3 nucleotides read TGTGCCAGCAGTTTCGCGACTAGCGGGAGTTTCACAGATACGCAGTATTTT. Amino acids: CASSFATSGSFTDTQYF.

This sequence joins TRBV6-1 and TRBJ1-2, with 7 positions matching TRBD1. The length of the CDR3 is 13 residues. With 6 bases clipped from V and 3 bases from J, the junction kept 4 bases outside the gene matches. From germline, CDR1 is MNHNS and CDR2 SASEGT. The CDR3 DNA reads TGTGCCAGCAGCAGACAGGGTGACTATGGCTACACCTTC. Its translation is CASSRQGDYGYTF.

The chain is built from TRBV30 and TRBJ2-1, with 8 nucleotides matching TRBD2. Germline V gene lookup returns CDR1 GTSNPN and CDR2 SVGIG (reference sequence). The CDR3 consists of 12 residues. The CDR3 region is CAYSGVYNEQFF. The CDR3 DNA reads TGTGCTTATAGCGGGGTTTACAATGAGCAGTTCTTC.

The J gene is TRBJ1-1, the V gene TRBV10-2, with 8 nucleotides matching TRBD1. Unmatched junction bases numbered 10, after V lost 7 bases and J lost 3 bases. CDR3 length: 15 amino acids. Per germline, CDR1 WSHSY and CDR2 SAAADI. In DNA, the CDR3 is TGCGCCAGCACCGGGGGGACAGGTCCGGACACTGAAGCTTTCTTT. Amino acids: CASTGGTGPDTEAFF.

The CDR3 region is CSAQGASGVAEAFF. The CDR3 DNA sequence: TGCAGCGCGCAGGGGGCCTCCGGGGTCGCTGAAGCTTTCTTT. V usage is TRBV29-1 and J usage is TRBJ1-1; 8 bases line up with TRBD1. V dropped 7 bases and J dropped 6; count of bases not matched to a gene: 13. CDR3 length equals 14 residues. The germline gives CDR1 SQVTM, CDR2 ANQGSEA.

This clone has only one observation. J is TRBJ2-3 and V is TRBV5-1; 10 nucleotides agree with TRBD2. The trim removed 4 bases at V and 2 bases at J, leaving 10 bases unmatched. This CDR3 has 17 residues. Germline CDR1 SGHRS, CDR2 YFSETQ. CDR3 in amino acids: CASSPGLAGGNTDTQYF. The CDR3 nucleotides read TGCGCCAGCAGCCCAGGTTTAGCGGGAGGAAACACAGATACGCAGTATTTT.

The rearrangement uses TRBV27 and TRBJ2-7; a weak D match, TRBD1 (6 bases). Germline values: CDR1 MNHEY, CDR2 SMNVEV (reference sequence). The V end was cut by 5 bases, the J end by 2 bases, with 13 bases between. This CDR3 has 14 amino acids. The CDR3 region is CASSASRGPYEQYF. The CDR3 DNA sequence: TGTGCCAGCAGTGCCTCCAGGGGACCCTACGAGCAGTACTTC.

The J gene is TRBJ2-7, the V gene TRBV28; 7 bases match TRBD1. The ends lost 8 bases at V and 4 bases at J; junction bases unmatched: 11. CDR1 is MDHEN, CDR2 SYDVKM, per germline. The CDR3 contains 14 residues. The chain's CDR3 is CASATTGAQYEQYF. The CDR3 DNA is TGTGCCAGCGCAACAACAGGGGCCCAATACGAGCAGTACTTC.

The chain has TRBV5-6 and TRBJ1-2, with 9 bases fitting TRBD1. Germline V gene lookup returns CDR1 SGHDT and CDR2 YYEEEE. The CDR3 runs to 13 residues. Trimming took 5 bases from V and 8 from J; bases not matched to a gene: 7. CDR3 loop: CASSTGGFRGYTF. For the CDR3, the DNA is TGTGCCAGCAGTACAGGGGGCTTTCGGGGCTACACCTTC. Looking up the rest from reference TRBV5-6 and TRBJ1-2 gives the full variable domain: DAGVTQSPTHLIKTRGQQVTLRCSPKSGHDTVSWYQQALGQGPQFIFQYYEEEERQRGNFPDRFSGHQFPNYSSELNVNALLLGDSALYLCASSTGGFRGYTFGSGTRLTVV.

The V and J genes are TRBV6-5 and TRBJ2-7, with D possibly matching TRBD1 (5 bases). The CDR3 spans 15 residues. Germline V CDR1 and CDR2: MNHEY, SVGAGI. Trimming took off 5 bases at V and 5 bases at J, with 19 bases between the two ends. The DNA for the CDR3 is TGTGCCAGCAGTCAAAACGGTATATTAGGGGACGAGCAGTACTTC. Translated: CASSQNGILGDEQYF.

The rearrangement links TRBV6-5 to TRBJ2-1; perhaps TRBD2 as D (7 bases). This CDR3 comprises 15 residues. V lost 2 bases, J lost 1 base, and 9 bases lay in between. The V gene's germline CDR1 is MNHEY and CDR2 SVGAGI. DNA for the CDR3: TGTGCCAGCAGTTACGGGGGGGCATCCTACAATGAGCAGTTCTTC. Translation: CASSYGGASYNEQFF.

The rearrangement joins TRBV7-3 to TRBJ2-1, with 10 bases aligning to TRBD2. Germline CDR1 is SGHTA and CDR2 is FQGTGA. The junction had 2 bases not matched to a gene; V was cut back by 2 bases and J by 7 bases. This CDR3 is 14 amino acids long. In DNA form, the CDR3 reads TGTGCCAGCAGCTTAGTAGCGGGAGGAAATGAGCAGTTCTTC. It is translated as CASSLVAGGNEQFF. Based on the CDR3 plus reference TRBV7-3 and TRBJ2-1, the full variable domain is GAGVSQTPSNKVTEKGKYVELRCDPISGHTALYWYRQSLGQGPEFLIYFQGTGAADDSGLPNDRFFAVRPEGSVSTLKIQRTERGDSAVYLCASSLVAGGNEQFFGPGTRLTVL.

V is TRBV6-5 and J is TRBJ2-1; 9 bases are a match to TRBD1. The V gene's germline CDR1 is MNHEY and CDR2 SVGAGI. The CDR3 contains 16 residues. Trimming cost V 3 bases and J 1 base; bases outside gene matches: 4. The CDR3 nucleotides read TGTGCCAGCAGTTATAACAGGGGGCAATCCTACAATGAGCAGTTCTTC. Translating gives CASSYNRGQSYNEQFF.

This sequence joins TRBV7-2 and TRBJ1-1; D possibly corresponds to TRBD1 (6 bases). Between the trimmed V and J ends, which lost 2 bases and 6 bases, there was a span of 10 bases. Germline assignment: CDR1 SGHTA and CDR2 FQGNSA. The CDR3 length is 13 residues. CDR3 region: CASSLLQGPEAFF. The CDR3 DNA is TGTGCCAGCAGCTTATTACAGGGCCCTGAAGCTTTCTTT.

This rearrangement joins TRBV11-3 to TRBJ2-2; a possible D gene is TRBD1 (5 bases). CDR3 length: 15 residues. The germline gives CDR1 SGHNT, CDR2 YENEEA. Trimming removed 0 bases at V and 8 bases at J, with 13 bases between. The CDR3 DNA follows: TGTGCCAGCAGCTTAGATCCCAGGGCCGGTGGGGAGCTGTTTTTT. Its translation: CASSLDPRAGGELFF.

The chain recombines TRBV29-1 with TRBJ2-1, with 9 positions matching TRBD2. The CDR3 is made up of 15 amino acids. Germline assignment: CDR1 SQVTM and CDR2 ANQGSEA. J lost 5 bases, V lost 3 bases, and 8 bases had no gene match. CDR3 sequence: CSVDFRGRGDNEQFF. The CDR3 region has the DNA TGCAGCGTTGATTTTCGCGGGAGGGGGGACAATGAGCAGTTCTTC.

V and J are TRBV2 and TRBJ1-2; D gene unclear. Trimming pared 2 bases from V and 4 bases from J, leaving 11 bases between. There are 14 residues in the CDR3. Germline V gives CDR1 SNHLY, CDR2 FYNNEI. CDR3 nucleotide sequence: TGTGCCAGCAGTGAAAGCGGGGATTTCTATGGCTACACCTTC. It encodes CASSESGDFYGYTF.

Note on this clone: A read error is likely, as this CDR3 ends without the conserved phenylalanine or tryptophan. The DNA is omitted, as the CDR3 cannot be located on it reliably, and the CDR3 follows TCRdb's listing. This CDR3 is CASSEHVQGLIL. The chain combines TRBV2 with TRBJ2-7; the listed D gene, TRBD1, was not tested against the DNA. The CDR3 is 12 residues long, counting both termini. Per germline, CDR1 SNHLY and CDR2 FYNNEI.